These 16 T cell receptor beta chains were all obtained from the same sample, sequenced in a study of human T cells and chemical hapten exposure. TCRdb re-derived calls from the RACE reads in MiXCR, one entry per CDR3 protein. The table includes roughly 40,000 distinct CDR3 sequences, 12% detected once. Time point given: pre-sensitization, week 0. Treatment indicated: therapeutic diphenylcyclopropenone sensitization with weekly scalp DPC. Here the sequenced sample was whole blood, taken in connection with sensitization to the hapten diphenylcyclopropenone (DPC). Every receptor here comes from a woman aged 25 to 39 with alopecia areata. Some clones in this sample may be carry-over from other donors' samples.

This clonotype occurred many times. The rearrangement uses TRBV10-2 and TRBJ1-6; TRBD1 might be the D (6 bases). Trimming left V 7 bases short and J 5 bases short, with 12 bases between. The germline CDR1 and CDR2 sequences are WSHSY and SAAADI. The CDR3 covers 14 residues. The DNA for the CDR3 is TGCGCCAGCAAGCCCGGACAGAATAATTCACCCCTCCACTTT. Translation: CASKPGQNNSPLHF.

This clonotype has only a few counts. The chain is built from TRBV4-1 and TRBJ2-1; the D is unclear. V was cut by 4 bases and J by 5 bases, with 18 bases left in between. Germline V gene sequence: CDR1 MGHRA, CDR2 YSYEKL. The CDR3 length is 16 residues. The chain's CDR3 is CASSRGEQVPNNEQFF. The CDR3 DNA reads TGCGCCAGCAGCCGCGGTGAGCAGGTTCCGAACAATGAGCAGTTCTTC.

This clonotype showed up just a few times. The rearrangement joins TRBV18 to TRBJ1-2, with D possibly being TRBD1 (6 bases). Germline V gene lookup returns CDR1 KGHSH and CDR2 LQKENI. CDR3 length: 13 residues. Trimming left V 3 bases short and J 7 bases short, with 12 bases between. Here the CDR3 reads CASSPGGSAGYTF. CDR3 nucleotides: TGTGCCAGCTCACCCGGGGGCTCCGCTGGCTACACCTTC. Combining the CDR3 with reference TRBV18 and TRBJ1-2 gives the whole variable domain NAGVMQNPRHLVRRRGQEARLRCSPMKGHSHVYWYRQLPEEGLKFMVYLQKENIIDESGMPKERFSAEFPKEGPSILRIQQVVRGDSAAYFCASSPGGSAGYTFGSGTRLTVV.

In its sample, this clonotype was seen many times. The V gene is TRBV6-2 or TRBV6-3, the J gene TRBJ2-1; D is undetermined. The V end was cut by 3 bases, the J end by 8 bases, with 5 bases between. The CDR3 has 11 amino acids. Germline values: CDR1 MNHEY, CDR2 SVGEGT. Here the CDR3 DNA reads TGTGCCAGCAGTTATGGCGATGAGCAGTTCTTC. Translating it yields CASSYGDEQFF.

This clonotype was recorded at least ten times. The J gene is TRBJ2-5, the V gene TRBV11-3; the match to TRBD2 covers 13 bases. Germline CDR1 is SGHNT and CDR2 is YENEEA. After removal of 5 bases from V and 1 base from J, the junction contained 4 bases not matched to a gene. The CDR3 sequence is 16 residues long. Here the CDR3 DNA reads TGTGCCAGCAGCCCAGGGACTAGCGGGACCCAAGAGACCCAGTACTTC. Translated: CASSPGTSGTQETQYF.

The CDR3 nucleotides read TGTGCCAGCAGCGAGGACAGGGCCTACAATGAGCAGTTCTTC. Protein product: CASSEDRAYNEQFF. This chain joins TRBV6-5 and TRBJ2-1; 8 bases fit TRBD1. The CDR3 loop spans 14 amino acids. V trimming: 6 bases; J trimming: 2 bases; junction bases outside the gene matches: 3. Germline V gene sequence: CDR1 MNHEY, CDR2 SVGAGI.

The chain recombines TRBV2 with TRBJ1-1, with TRBD1 as a possible D gene (6 bases). The V gene's germline CDR1 is SNHLY and CDR2 FYNNEI. V lost 7 bases to trimming and J lost 7 bases, with 19 bases between them. The CDR3 covers 14 residues. In DNA form, the CDR3 reads TGTGCCAGCACCCCTACGGGGGCAGTGTTTGAAGCTTTCTTT. Translated: CASTPTGAVFEAFF.

This clonotype was seen a few times. The genes are TRBV20-1 and TRBJ1-5; unclear D gene. The V gene lost 0 bases and the J gene lost 6 bases, with 9 bases spanning the gap. The CDR3 is 13 residues long. Germline loops: CDR1 DFQATT, CDR2 SNEGSKA (reference sequence). The CDR3 reads CSARDLHVQPQHF. The CDR3, as DNA: TGCAGTGCTAGAGATTTACATGTTCAGCCCCAGCATTTT.

As concerns this clonotype: A single base separates this from a much larger clone, so it may be a read error. The genes are TRBV15 and TRBJ2-7; possibly TRBD1 or TRBD2 for D (5 bases each). Looked up from germline, CDR1 is LNHNV and CDR2 is YYDKDF (reference sequence). Between the trimmed V and J ends, which lost 0 bases and 2 bases, there was a span of 11 bases. This CDR3 contains 15 residues. For the CDR3, the DNA is TGTGCCACCAGCAGAGAGGGGACGGCCCCCTACGAGCAGTACTTC. Amino acid sequence: CATSREGTAPYEQYF.

This clonotype has only a few counts. This chain connects TRBV28 to TRBJ1-5, with D maybe TRBD1 (6 bases). Trimming took 6 bases from V and 11 from J, leaving 17 bases between them. This CDR3 has 13 residues. From germline, CDR1 is MDHEN and CDR2 SYDVKM. CDR3 in DNA: TGTGCCAGCAGCTTGCTACAGGGAAAAGCCCAGCATTTT. This encodes CASSLLQGKAQHF.

Of note for this clonotype: One base away lies a much larger clone, so this may be a sequencing read error. The V and J genes are TRBV18 and TRBJ2-1; 7 bases match TRBD2. Trimming took 2 bases from V and 8 from J; bases not matched to a gene: 12. Germline V gene data show CDR1 as KGHSH and CDR2 as LQKENI. The CDR3 runs to 16 residues. The CDR3 region is CASSPRRESSRDEQFF. CDR3 coding DNA: TGTGCCAGCTCACCAAGGCGGGAGAGCTCGAGGGATGAGCAGTTCTTC.

This clonotype was seen repeatedly, ten times or more. This chain links TRBV5-5 with TRBJ2-1; TRBD2 agrees at 8 bases. The CDR3 has 17 amino acids. Per germline, CDR1 SGHKS and CDR2 YYEKEE (reference sequence). Trimming cost V 9 bases and J 9 bases; bases outside gene matches: 23. CDR3 bases: TGTGCCACCCGTCTGGGGTCGGGCTACGGGAGGGCCGGTGAGCAGTTCTTC. It is translated as CATRLGSGYGRAGEQFF.

This clonotype has at least ten counts. This chain connects TRBV6-2 or TRBV6-3 to TRBJ2-2; no definite D call. The V end was cut by 6 bases, the J end by 6 bases, with 8 bases between. CDR3 size: 12 residues. CDR1 and CDR2 (germline): MNHEY, SVGEGT. DNA of the CDR3: TGTGCCAGCAGCTTGTACTCCGGGGAGCTGTTTTTT. This gives the protein CASSLYSGELFF.

This clonotype was counted only a few times. The V call is TRBV29-1, the J call TRBJ1-1; D gene unclear. V dropped 3 bases and J dropped 4 bases, with 6 bases sitting between them. The CDR3 sequence is 11 residues long. Germline CDR1 reads SQVTM; CDR2 reads ANQGSEA. Here the CDR3 reads CSVDGSTEAFF. CDR3 coding DNA: TGCAGCGTTGATGGTAGCACTGAAGCTTTCTTT.

There are a few counts of this clonotype. The gene calls are TRBV24-1 and TRBJ2-2; 8 positions agree with TRBD1. The CDR3 has 17 amino acids. Germline values: CDR1 KGHDR, CDR2 SFDVKD. The V segment lost 6 bases and the J segment 1 base; nucleotides outside the gene matches: 9. The CDR3 here is CATSTVPGGKNTGELFF. In nucleotides, the CDR3 is TGTGCCACCAGTACGGTTCCAGGGGGCAAGAACACCGGGGAGCTGTTTTTT.

This clonotype showed up just a few times. The rearrangement joins TRBV12-3 or TRBV12-4 to TRBJ2-3, with D perhaps TRBD2 (5 bases). The CDR3 contains 15 residues. The V end was cut by 2 bases, the J end by 1 base, with 10 bases between. The CDR3 sequence is CASSLPGIGTDTQYF. The CDR3 DNA reads as TGTGCCAGCAGTTTACCGGGAATCGGCACAGATACGCAGTATTTT.